These 14 T cell receptor beta chains came from one sample sequenced in a study of human versus mouse CDR3 diversity and MHC coevolution (dated by TCRdb to the late 2010s). Receptor amplification or capture employed the immunoSEQ multiplex PCR assay. The source is immuneACCESS, and TCRdb retained only in-frame sequences with V and J called. Part of the clones is not carried over; for the studies checked, unresolved V genes explain less than half of this, and the remainder is unexplained. The sample table holds tens of thousands of clones, of which around 93% were seen once. Together, the top ten hold around 1.3% of the sample. Input material: naive CD4+ T cells from blood. In light of the paper, this sample's cell subset or site label describes: CD45RO-negative CD62L-positive naive CD4 T cells. All receptors derive from a person aged 25-75 years in good health.

This rearrangement joins TRBV29-1 to TRBJ2-2; 7 bases align to TRBD1. Germline CDR1 and CDR2: SQVTM and ANQGSEA. The ends lost 7 bases at V and 3 bases at J; junction bases unmatched: 2. This CDR3 spans 12 amino acids. The CDR3 sequence is CSGGGHTGELFF. The DNA for the CDR3 is TGCAGCGGAGGGGGCCACACCGGGGAGCTGTTTTTT.

The CDR3 loop reads CSARAWGEQYF. CDR3 coding DNA: TGCAGTGCCAGGGCCTGGGGCGAGCAGTACTTC. The chain combines TRBV20-1 with TRBJ2-7; perhaps TRBD1 as D (5 bases). V shed 6 bases and J shed 6 bases, with 12 bases lying between them. The CDR3 extends over 11 amino acids. In germline, CDR1 is DFQATT, CDR2 SNEGSKA (reference sequence).

The chain carries TRBV7-2 and TRBJ2-7; 11 bases fit TRBD1. The germline V gene has CDR1 SGHTA and CDR2 FQGNSA. The CDR3 sequence is 16 residues long. Unmatched junction bases numbered 8, after V lost 3 bases and J lost 4 bases. CDR3 DNA sequence: TGTGCCAGCAGCTTCCACGTGGGGACAGGGGGGTACGAGCAGTACTTC. Its translation: CASSFHVGTGGYEQYF.

DNA of the CDR3: TGTGCCATCCGGGTAGACTATGGCTACACCTTC. Translated, it gives CAIRVDYGYTF. The chain couples TRBV10-3 to TRBJ1-2, with D uncertain. The CDR3 is 11 residues long. Germline CDR1 ENHRY, CDR2 SYGVKD. V shed 8 bases and J shed 3 bases, with 7 bases lying between them.

J is TRBJ2-1 and V is TRBV7-2, with 7 bases fitting TRBD1. V gave up 2 bases and J gave up 6 bases; unmatched junction bases: 10. The CDR3 has 16 residues. Germline values: CDR1 SGHTA, CDR2 FQGNSA. The CDR3 spells CASSLRTGRGFNEQFF. In DNA form, the CDR3 reads TGTGCCAGCAGCTTAAGGACCGGCAGGGGGTTCAATGAGCAGTTCTTC.

The rearrangement joins TRBV19 to TRBJ1-2, with D possibly matching TRBD1 (6 bases). CDR1 and CDR2 from the germline V gene are LNHDA and SQIVND (reference sequence). V was pared by 4 bases and J by 4 bases, with 10 bases between. This CDR3 region has 13 residues. CDR3 sequence: CASSKDSSYGYTF. DNA for the CDR3: TGTGCCAGTAGTAAGGACAGTTCCTATGGCTACACCTTC.

This chain links TRBV18 with TRBJ1-1; weak D call: TRBD1 (6 bases). This CDR3 comprises 15 residues. The germline V gene has CDR1 KGHSH and CDR2 LQKENI. Trimming took off 4 bases at V and 2 bases at J, with 14 bases between the two ends. CDR3 amino acids: CASSLRQAGNTEAFF. The CDR3 nucleotides read TGTGCCAGCTCACTTCGACAGGCCGGAAACACTGAAGCTTTCTTT. Filled out from reference TRBV18 and TRBJ1-1, the complete variable domain reads NAGVMQNPRHLVRRRGQEARLRCSPMKGHSHVYWYRQLPEEGLKFMVYLQKENIIDESGMPKERFSAEFPKEGPSILRIQQVVRGDSAAYFCASSLRQAGNTEAFFGQGTRLTVV.

V is TRBV27 and J is TRBJ2-2; 7 positions agree with TRBD2. Germline values: CDR1 MNHEY, CDR2 SMNVEV (reference sequence). This CDR3 region has 14 residues. V shed 4 bases and J 1 base; nucleotides not matched to a gene: 0. The CDR3 here is CASSSGGNTGELFF. In nucleotides, the CDR3 is TGTGCCAGCAGTTCGGGGGGGAACACCGGGGAGCTGTTTTTT.

V and J are TRBV5-4 and TRBJ2-2; 8 bases fit TRBD1. Germline V gene sequence: CDR1 SGHNT, CDR2 YYREEE (reference sequence). Trimming removed 2 bases from V and 7 bases from J; junction bases left unmatched: 7. The length of the CDR3 is 15 residues. The CDR3 nucleotides read TGTGCCAGCAGCTTCCCCAGGGGGCAAGTCGGGGAGCTGTTTTTT. It yields the protein CASSFPRGQVGELFF.

V usage is TRBV29-1 and J usage is TRBJ1-1; 9 bases fit TRBD1. Germline CDR1 is SQVTM and CDR2 is ANQGSEA. After removal of 5 bases from V and 4 bases from J, the junction contained 11 bases not matched to a gene. This CDR3 comprises 15 residues. The CDR3 nucleotides are TGCAGCGTTTCCACAGGGGGCGCAGTTGGCACTGAAGCTTTCTTT. Its translation: CSVSTGGAVGTEAFF.

This chain links TRBV18 with TRBJ2-7, with 8 bases identical to TRBD2. V was pared by 2 bases and J by 2 bases, with 8 bases of the junction left unmatched. This CDR3 comprises 16 residues. Germline V gene sequence: CDR1 KGHSH, CDR2 LQKENI. CDR3 bases: TGTGCCAGCTCACCAAGGCTAGCGGGCGGGACCTACGAGCAGTACTTC. It codes for CASSPRLAGGTYEQYF.

This rearrangement joins TRBV19 to TRBJ2-7; 9 bases align to TRBD1. Germline loops: CDR1 LNHDA, CDR2 SQIVND (reference sequence). The CDR3 loop spans 19 amino acids. V lost 0 bases and J lost 3; bases outside the gene matches: 15. The CDR3 DNA sequence: TGTGCCAGTAGTATAGAAACAAGTGCCCCAGGACAGGGGCACTACGAGCAGTACTTC. It yields the protein CASSIETSAPGQGHYEQYF.

The genes are TRBV15 and TRBJ2-5; 10 positions match TRBD2. The germline gives CDR1 LNHNV, CDR2 YYDKDF (reference sequence). The CDR3 has 13 residues. The V gene end was trimmed by 8 bases and the J gene end by 5 bases; junction bases not matched to a gene: 5. The CDR3 spells CATASGSAETQYF. The CDR3 DNA is TGTGCCACCGCTAGCGGGAGTGCGGAGACCCAGTACTTC.

About this clone itself: Mismatch with germline at one junction end may stem from a read error. The chain couples TRBV9 to TRBJ2-3; tentatively, D is TRBD2 (6 bases). Germline lookup yields CDR1 SGDLS and CDR2 YYNGEE. This CDR3 spans 15 amino acids. The CDR3 DNA is TGTGCCAGCGGGCCGGGGAGGCCCTGGGGAGATGCGCAGTATTTT. Protein: CASGPGRPWGDAQYF.